A selection of T cell receptor beta chains follows, all from one sample in a study of OX40 agonist ivuxolimab in advanced cancers. TCRdb's table, derived via immunoSEQ multiplex PCR, lists solely in-frame clones and lacks some. The sample has roughly 60,000 clones, around 85% seen once. The input for sequencing was CD4+ or CD8+ T cells sorted from blood, taken in a trial of the OX40 agonist ivuxolimab. These receptors all come from an adult with an advanced solid tumor such as melanoma, head and neck, liver or kidney cancer. Both conserved end residues are part of each CDR3. D genes are given only for firm matches. The size entry is marked missing in some rows and otherwise reads once, few, many or a size class.

TRBV28	-	-	TRBJ1-5	TGTGCCAGCAGGCTCCTCGGGGGGCAGCCCCAGCATTTT	CASRLLGGQPQHF
TRBV29-1	-	-	TRBJ1-1	TGCAGCGTTGAAGATTATCCAGGCAGAAACATGAACACTGAAGCTTTCTTT	CSVEDYPGRNMNTEAFF
TRBV6-1	-	-	TRBJ1-3	TGTGCCAGCAGTGAAAACGACTCTGGAAACACCATATATTTT	CASSENDSGNTIYF
TRBV7-2	-	-	TRBJ1-5	TGTGCCAGCAGCTTAGCCCATCAGCCCCAGCATTTT	CASSLAHQPQHF
TRBV5-1	-	-	TRBJ1-1	TGCGCCAGCAGCTTGTATGGGACCGGGGCCAACACTGAAGCTTTCTTT	CASSLYGTGANTEAFF
TRBV4-2	few	-	TRBJ2-7	TGTGCCAGCAGCCAAGACATCGGGAACGAGCAGTACTTC	CASSQDIGNEQYF
TRBV19	-	-	TRBJ2-4	TGTGCCAGTAGTATTACCTATCTCGGGAGATTGCTCATTCAGTACTTC	CASSITYLGRLLIQYF
TRBV7-2	-	-	TRBJ2-3	TGTGCCAGCAGCCCGTGGCCATATACGCAGTATTTT	CASSPWPYTQYF
TRBV18	-	-	TRBJ1-5	TGTGCCAGCTCCCCCGGGACCGCCACATCCCCCCAGCATTTT	CASSPGTATSPQHF
TRBV15	-	TRBD2	TRBJ2-5	TGTGCCACCAGCAGAGCCGGGGGGGAAGAGACCCAGTACTTC	CATSRAGGEETQYF
TRBV18	once	TRBD1	TRBJ1-2	TGTGCCAGCTCACCCCGGACAGGGGGCGGTGACGGCTACACCTTC	CASSPRTGGGDGYTF
TRBV20-1	-	-	TRBJ2-1	TGCAGTGCTCCGGTGGCTGAGCAGTTCTTC	CSAPVAEQFF
TRBV4-2	-	-	TRBJ1-5	TGTGCCAGCAGCCAGGCGAATCAGCCCCAGCATTTT	CASSQANQPQHF
TRBV23-1	-	-	TRBJ1-1	TGCGCCAGCAGTCAGGGCCATTTGCGGAACACTGAAGCTTTCTTT	CASSQGHLRNTEAFF
TRBV5-1	-	TRBD2	TRBJ2-3	TGCGCCAGCAGCTTGGAGGCTAGCGGGAGAAGAGATACGCAGTATTTT	CASSLEASGRRDTQYF
TRBV30	-	-	TRBJ1-4	TGTGCCTGGAGTGTACGTCAGGGGAATGAAAAACTGTTTTTT	CAWSVRQGNEKLFF
TRBV11-2	few	-	TRBJ1-2	TGTGCCAGCAGCCCCCGGACCTCCGACGCGGGGGGCTACACCTTC	CASSPRTSDAGGYTF
TRBV27	-	-	TRBJ1-1	TGTGCCAGCAGTTTCCGGCGGACGGGTGGTGGCATGAACACTGAAGCTTTCTTT	CASSFRRTGGGMNTEAFF
TRBV29-1	few	-	TRBJ1-5	TGCAGCGTTGAAGAAGGGCTAACGAGGGGCAATCAGCCCCAGCATTTT	CSVEEGLTRGNQPQHF
TRBV19	-	-	TRBJ2-1	TGTGCCAGTAGTATAGGGACTACCCATGAGCAGTTCTTC	CASSIGTTHEQFF
TRBV29-1	-	-	TRBJ1-1	TGCAGCGTTCTCAGGGATCCCACTGAAGCTTTCTTT	CSVLRDPTEAFF
TRBV29-1	-	-	TRBJ1-1	TGCAGCGTTCAGTGGGATACTGAAGCTTTCTTT	CSVQWDTEAFF
TRBV18	-	-	TRBJ1-1	TGTGCCAGCTCACCAGAGTCGGGGGATACTGAAGCTTTCTTT	CASSPESGDTEAFF
TRBV27	-	-	TRBJ1-2	TGTGCCAGCAGATACCTTTCGACAGGATTTTCTGGCTACACCTTC	CASRYLSTGFSGYTF
TRBV7-9	once	TRBD1	TRBJ2-3	TGTGCCAGCACCCGACAGGGCGCAGATACGCAGTATTTT	CASTRQGADTQYF
TRBV15	-	-	TRBJ2-5	TGTGCCACCAGCACAGACACTGAAGAGACCCAGTACTTC	CATSTDTEETQYF
TRBV10-3	-	-	TRBJ1-3	TGTGCCATCAGTTCATGGTCTGGATCCTCTGGAAACACCATATATTTT	CAISSWSGSSGNTIYF
TRBV10-3	-	-	TRBJ1-5	TGTGCCATCAGTTCCCACAGCAATCAGCCCCAGCATTTT	CAISSHSNQPQHF
TRBV2	once	TRBD1	TRBJ2-2	TGTGCCAGCCAGCGACAGGGGGCGAACGGGGAGCTGTTTTTT	CASQRQGANGELFF
TRBV20-1	few	-	TRBJ2-7	TGCAGTGCCGCAGAGACCTACGAGCAGTACTTC	CSAAETYEQYF
TRBV28	-	TRBD1	TRBJ2-7	TGTGCCAGCAGTTCCGACCGGGACAGGGTGCTGGCCTCCTACGAGCAGTACTTC	CASSSDRDRVLASYEQYF
TRBV10-3	-	-	TRBJ2-3	TGTGCCATCAGTGTGGGCGGTACGCAGTATTTT	CAISVGGTQYF
TRBV4-1	-	TRBD2	TRBJ2-1	TGCGCCAGCAGCCAAGATCCTAGGCGGGGGGGCTACAATGAGCAGTTCTTC	CASSQDPRRGGYNEQFF
TRBV5-1	-	TRBD1	TRBJ1-1	TGCGCCAGCAGCTTGGGAGGGACAGTGAACACTGAAGCTTTCTTT	CASSLGGTVNTEAFF
TRBV7-9	-	-	TRBJ1-2	TGTGCCAGCAGCTTATACCGAATGGGGGTTTCCAGCTATGGCTACACCTTC	CASSLYRMGVSSYGYTF
TRBV11-2	-	TRBD2	TRBJ2-3	TGTGCCGAGGGGGGACTAGCGGGAGGCACTAGCACAGATACGCAGTATTTT	CAEGGLAGGTSTDTQYF
TRBV9	-	TRBD2	TRBJ2-2	TGTGCCAGCAGCGTAGTTGGAGCGGGGGGATACACCGGGGAGCTGTTTTTT	CASSVVGAGGYTGELFF
TRBV10-1	-	-	TRBJ2-5	TGCGCCAGCAGTGATTCCGGGATCTCCCAAGAGACCCAGTACTTC	CASSDSGISQETQYF
TRBV6-5	-	-	TRBJ1-1	TGTGCCAGCAGTTACCAACTGGACACGAAAGAAGCTTTCTTT	CASSYQLDTKEAFF
TRBV23-1	-	TRBD2	TRBJ2-2	TGCGCCAGCAGTCGATTGACTAGCGGGGGATCGAACACCGGGGAGCTGTTTTTT	CASSRLTSGGSNTGELFF
TRBV4-2	-	TRBD1	TRBJ2-3	TGTGCCAGCAGCCAAGAGGGACAGCTCACAGATACGCAGTATTTT	CASSQEGQLTDTQYF
TRBV2	once	-	TRBJ2-1	TGTGCCAGCAGTGAAACCCTGGCTCGGGGCAATGAGCAGTTCTTC	CASSETLARGNEQFF
TRBV7-2	once	-	TRBJ2-5	TGTGCCAGCAGCTTGGGCAGGGGGACTCCAGAGACCCAGTACTTC	CASSLGRGTPETQYF
TRBV6-1	once	TRBD1	TRBJ2-3	TGTGCCAGCAGTGAAGCACTGACAGGGCCAGATACGCAGTATTTT	CASSEALTGPDTQYF
TRBV9	few	TRBD1	TRBJ1-1	TGTGCCAGCAGCGTTCAGGACAGGGAGTCTGAAGCTTTCTTT	CASSVQDRESEAFF
TRBV5-4	-	TRBD2	TRBJ2-1	TGTGCCAGCTTATCCTCAGCGGGGGGGCCTTACCATGAGCAGTTCTTC	CASLSSAGGPYHEQFF
TRBV30	-	TRBD2	TRBJ2-3	TGTGCCTGGAGCGGGAGGGCCGGGGCAGATACGCAGTATTTT	CAWSGRAGADTQYF
TRBV15	-	-	TRBJ2-7	TGTGCCACCAGCAGAGGCAGCTCCTACGAGCAGTACTTC	CATSRGSSYEQYF
TRBV28	-	-	TRBJ2-7	TGTGCCAGCACCCTAAGACGCGGGAAGACCTACGAGCAGTACTTC	CASTLRRGKTYEQYF
TRBV5-1	-	-	TRBJ2-5	TGCGCCAGCAGCTTACAAGAGACCCAGTACTTC	CASSLQETQYF